One sample yielded the 31 T cell receptor beta chains listed below, sequenced in a study of vaccination effects on CD4 cells after COVID-19. Under the ViraFEST assay, PBMC were stimulated with viral peptide pools so that antigen-specific CD4+ T cells expanded. Sequencing was performed afterwards. The culture ran for around ten days before CD4+ T cells were isolated. Participants received two doses of either the BNT162b2 or mRNA-1273 vaccine. Some clones are missing from TCRdb's copy, which holds only in-frame ones; the method was immunoSEQ multiplex PCR. Of about 30,000 clones in the sample, over 70% are singletons; the top ten hold about 14%. These TCRs' antigens remain unknown. Sequences were derived from CD4+ T cells from PBMCs cultured with HCoV-229E spike peptides, sampled after COVID-19 vaccination. Receptor source: a human donor who received a COVID-19 vaccine.

The chain links TRBV5-1 to TRBJ2-5, with 7 bases identical to TRBD2. Germline CDR1 SGHRS, CDR2 YFSETQ. The length of the CDR3 is 15 residues. Trimming took 6 bases from V and 1 from J; bases not matched to a gene: 9. DNA of the CDR3: TGCGCCAGCACCTCTGTGGGGGGGATCCAAGAGACCCAGTACTTC. Translated, it gives CASTSVGGIQETQYF.

This clone was detected only a few times. This chain links TRBV6-5 with TRBJ2-2; 9 bases are a match to TRBD1. V lost 7 bases and J lost 7; bases outside the gene matches: 10. Germline loops: CDR1 MNHEY, CDR2 SVGAGI. The CDR3 covers 15 residues. CDR3 DNA sequence: TGTGCCAGCAACTTACAGGGGGCGGGAAGCGGGGAGCTGTTTTTT. This codes for CASNLQGAGSGELFF.

The V and J genes are TRBV3-1 (or the pseudogene TRBV3-2) and TRBJ2-1; D is possibly TRBD1 or TRBD2 (5 bases each). The CDR3 totals 17 residues. V gave up 5 bases and J gave up 9 bases, with 26 bases separating them. The germline CDR1 and CDR2 sequences are LGHDT and YNNKEL (reference sequence). CDR3 residues: CASSCSNLGEICSEQFF. CDR3 nucleotide sequence: TGTGCCAGCAGCTGTTCTAATCTGGGGGAGATCTGTAGTGAGCAGTTCTTC.

The genes are TRBV24-1 and TRBJ2-1, with 9 bases identical to TRBD2. Germline CDR1 reads KGHDR; CDR2 reads SFDVKD. The CDR3 covers 14 residues. V shed 3 bases and J 7 bases; nucleotides not matched to a gene: 3. This chain's CDR3 is CATSDPGLANEQFF. The CDR3 region has the DNA TGTGCCACCAGTGATCCCGGACTAGCGAATGAGCAGTTCTTC.

V is TRBV6-6 and J is TRBJ1-1, with D hard to call. This CDR3 is built from 13 residues. The V gene's germline CDR1 is MNHNY and CDR2 SVGAGI (reference sequence). V was shortened by 5 bases and J by 0 bases, with 7 bases between the two germline ends. The CDR3 nucleotides read TGTGCCAGCAGTACTCATATGAACACTGAAGCTTTCTTT. Translated, it gives CASSTHMNTEAFF.

The chain links TRBV23-1 to TRBJ2-2; D perhaps matches TRBD1 (6 bases). TRBV23-1 is designated an ORF whose function remains uncertain. There are 21 residues in the CDR3. Between the trimmed V and J ends, which lost 3 bases and 10 bases, there was a span of 36 bases. The CDR3 DNA is TGCGCCAGCAGTCACAAGTATCAGGGGAGCAAGCAACCGCCCCGCGTGACGGAGCTGTTTTTT. It specifies CASSHKYQGSKQPPRVTELFF.

V and J are TRBV29-1 and TRBJ2-5, with 9 bases matching TRBD2. Trimming at V came to 7 bases and at J to 2 bases, leaving 8 bases not matched to a gene. There are 14 residues in the CDR3. The V gene's germline CDR1 is SQVTM and CDR2 ANQGSEA. The CDR3 nucleotides read TGCAGCGAGTTACCGGGACTAGCTCAAGAGACCCAGTACTTC. It codes for CSELPGLAQETQYF.

The chain uses TRBV19 and TRBJ1-5; D is unclear. V lost 10 bases, J lost 0 bases, and 13 bases lay in between. Germline V gene data show CDR1 as LNHDA and CDR2 as SQIVND (reference sequence). CDR3 length equals 14 residues. The chain's CDR3 is CATRRGSSNQPQHF. The DNA for the CDR3 is TGTGCCACCCGACGCGGGTCTAGCAATCAGCCCCAGCATTTT.

The chain combines TRBV6-4 with TRBJ2-2; D is perhaps TRBD1 (6 bases). The germline CDR1 and CDR2 sequences are MRHNA and SNTAGT. The CDR3 loop spans 14 amino acids. Trimming left V 4 bases short and J 5 bases short, with 11 bases between. For the CDR3, the DNA is TGTGCCAGCAGTGGCCAGGGGTTTACCGGGGAGCTGTTTTTT. It specifies CASSGQGFTGELFF.

V gene TRBV6-5 combines with J gene TRBJ2-5; D is unclear. CDR1 MNHEY and CDR2 SVGAGI come from the germline V gene. The length of the CDR3 is 11 residues. V lost 6 bases and J 0 bases, leaving 2 bases between the germline ends. CDR3 protein: CASRNQETQYF. The CDR3 DNA sequence: TGTGCCAGCAGAAACCAAGAGACCCAGTACTTC.

The chain joins TRBV5-4 to TRBJ2-5, with D possibly TRBD2 on 6 matching bases. The germline V gene has CDR1 SGHNT and CDR2 YYREEE (reference sequence). The CDR3 consists of 14 residues. Trimming took off 0 bases at V and 5 bases at J, with 11 bases between the two ends. The CDR3 is CASSLVGGVETQYF. The DNA of the CDR3 is TGTGCCAGCAGCTTGGTTGGAGGGGTGGAGACCCAGTACTTC.

V is TRBV5-1 and J is TRBJ1-1, with D perhaps TRBD1 (6 bases). Germline loops: CDR1 SGHRS, CDR2 YFSETQ. There are 14 residues in the CDR3. The ends were cut back, 3 bases at V and 5 bases at J, with 14 bases in the middle. The CDR3 is CASSSGLRGTEAFF. The CDR3 DNA is TGCGCCAGCAGCTCCGGACTGAGGGGGACTGAAGCTTTCTTT.

This chain connects TRBV5-5 to TRBJ1-2; a weak D match, TRBD1 (5 bases). V lost 0 bases and J 7 bases, leaving 10 bases between the germline ends. Germline CDR1 reads SGHKS; CDR2 reads YYEKEE (reference sequence). CDR3 length: 13 residues. The CDR3 bases are TGTGCCAGCAGCTTGGGCAGGGAAGGTGGCTACACCTTC. It yields the protein CASSLGREGGYTF.

This sequence joins TRBV2 and TRBJ2-1, with 8 positions matching TRBD2. This CDR3 comprises 10 residues. Germline V CDR1 and CDR2: SNHLY, FYNNEI. This CDR3 reads CASGGNEQFF. Here the CDR3 DNA reads TGTGCGAGCGGGGGAAACGAGCAGTTCTTC.

This sequence joins TRBV6-2 or TRBV6-3 and TRBJ2-2; 9 positions agree with TRBD2. The germline gives CDR1 MNHEY, CDR2 SVGEGT. CDR3 length: 18 amino acids. After removal of 0 bases from V and 4 bases from J, the junction contained 9 bases not matched to a gene. CDR3 nucleotides: TGTGCCAGCAGTTACTCGAGTACTAGCGGGCAACCCACCGGGGAGCTGTTTTTT. It translates to CASSYSSTSGQPTGELFF.

The rearrangement uses TRBV29-1 and TRBJ1-1; D is uncertain. Between the trimmed V and J ends, which lost 7 bases and 5 bases, there was a span of 11 bases. The germline V gene encodes CDR1 SQVTM and CDR2 ANQGSEA. The CDR3 totals 11 residues. CDR3 in amino acids: CSAGTVTEAFF. The CDR3 bases are TGCAGCGCAGGAACAGTTACTGAAGCTTTCTTT.

This clone showed up just a few times. DNA for the CDR3: TGTGCCAGCTCACCACAGAGCGGGGATAATGAGCAGTTCTTC. Its translation is CASSPQSGDNEQFF. This chain links TRBV18 with TRBJ2-1; 7 positions agree with TRBD2. The germline V gene has CDR1 KGHSH and CDR2 LQKENI. V trimming: 1 base; J trimming: 7 bases; junction bases outside the gene matches: 4. The CDR3 totals 14 residues.

The V and J genes are TRBV3-1 (or the pseudogene TRBV3-2) and TRBJ2-3; D remains unclear. The CDR3 totals 17 residues. Germline loops: CDR1 LGHDT, CDR2 YNNKEL (reference sequence). Deletions cut 4 bases from V and 0 bases from J, with 17 bases between. The CDR3: CASSPVSWSTSTDTQYF. CDR3 in DNA: TGTGCCAGCAGCCCCGTTTCATGGAGTACTAGCACAGATACGCAGTATTTT.

The chain recombines TRBV5-1 with TRBJ1-3; D remains ambiguous. This CDR3 contains 14 residues. Germline values: CDR1 SGHRS, CDR2 YFSETQ. The V gene lost 0 bases and the J gene lost 9 bases, with 13 bases spanning the gap. CDR3 nucleotides: TGCGCCAGCAGCTTGGATGGACCGGTTGGCACCATATATTTT. As protein: CASSLDGPVGTIYF.

Relative to its sample, this clone is large (0.1 to 1%). V usage is TRBV5-1 and J usage is TRBJ2-5, with TRBD2 matching over 13 bases. Germline V gene sequence: CDR1 SGHRS, CDR2 YFSETQ. This CDR3 spans 15 amino acids. With 4 bases clipped from V and 1 base from J, the junction kept 1 base outside the gene matches. The CDR3 is CASSTSGGVQETQYF. The DNA for the CDR3 is TGCGCCAGCAGCACTAGCGGGGGGGTCCAAGAGACCCAGTACTTC.

The chain recombines TRBV5-1 with TRBJ2-2; a weak D match, TRBD2 (6 bases). V dropped 5 bases and J dropped 2 bases, with 13 bases sitting between them. CDR3 length equals 15 residues. Germline values: CDR1 SGHRS, CDR2 YFSETQ. The CDR3 bases are TGCGCCAGCAGAACCGACGGACTAAACACCGGGGAGCTGTTTTTT. Protein sequence: CASRTDGLNTGELFF.

The chain uses TRBV2 and TRBJ2-3; maybe TRBD2 (7 bases). V shed 1 base and J shed 4 bases, with 12 bases lying between them. Per germline, CDR1 SNHLY and CDR2 FYNNEI. The CDR3 extends over 15 amino acids. The CDR3 loop is CASSEGGGASDTQYF. For the CDR3, the DNA is TGTGCCAGCAGTGAAGGTGGGGGGGCCTCAGATACGCAGTATTTT.

The chain uses TRBV7-2 and TRBJ2-3, with 7 bases that match TRBD1. The CDR3 sequence is 16 residues long. The ends lost 1 base at V and 1 base at J; junction bases unmatched: 5. Per the germline V gene, CDR1 is SGHTA and CDR2 is FQGNSA. The CDR3 protein is CASSLVRGPGTDTQYF. The CDR3 DNA sequence: TGTGCCAGCAGCTTAGTAAGGGGGCCTGGCACAGATACGCAGTATTTT.

The chain employs TRBV25-1 and TRBJ2-7; a weak D match, TRBD1 (6 bases). In germline, CDR1 is MGHDK, CDR2 SYGVNS. Trimming removed 1 base from V and 5 bases from J, with 15 bases in between. The CDR3 is made up of 15 amino acids. The chain's CDR3 is CASSESRTVGHEQYF. Here the CDR3 DNA reads TGTGCCAGCAGTGAATCTCGGACAGTAGGCCACGAGCAGTACTTC.

The chain employs TRBV18 and TRBJ1-6, with 8 positions matching TRBD1. With V trimmed by 5 bases and J by 5 bases, 5 bases remained unmatched. This CDR3 region has 15 residues. Germline CDR1 is KGHSH and CDR2 is LQKENI. The CDR3 DNA reads as TGTGCCAGCTCAGGAGGACAGGGAGATAATTCACCCCTCCACTTT. Protein product: CASSGGQGDNSPLHF.

The chain has TRBV7-9 and TRBJ2-1; possible D gene TRBD2, 6 bases. The V and J ends lost 4 bases and 0 bases respectively, with 13 bases between them. Germline V lookup: CDR1 SEHNR, CDR2 FQNEAQ (reference sequence). CDR3 length equals 16 residues. This chain's CDR3 is CASSSELASSYNEQFF. In nucleotides, the CDR3 is TGTGCCAGCAGCTCAGAACTAGCAAGCTCCTACAATGAGCAGTTCTTC.

V gene TRBV5-1 combines with J gene TRBJ2-5, with D unresolved. Germline V gives CDR1 SGHRS, CDR2 YFSETQ. Deletions cut 3 bases from V and 2 bases from J, with 11 bases between. The CDR3 has 14 residues. CDR3 loop: CASSSETTQETQYF. CDR3 sequence (DNA): TGCGCCAGCAGCTCGGAAACTACACAAGAGACCCAGTACTTC.

The chain employs TRBV2 and TRBJ1-5; D is perhaps TRBD1 (6 bases). The germline V and J ends were trimmed by 6 bases and 7 bases, with 13 bases remaining between them. The germline CDR1 and CDR2 sequences are SNHLY and FYNNEI. The CDR3 is 13 residues long. The CDR3 DNA reads as TGTGCCAGCAGAGTTACAGGGAACCAGCCCCAGCATTTT. This translates into CASRVTGNQPQHF.

V and J are TRBV3-1 (or the pseudogene TRBV3-2) and TRBJ2-1; 12 bases map to TRBD2. V shed 4 bases and J 4 bases; nucleotides not matched to a gene: 5. This CDR3 has 16 residues. The germline gives CDR1 LGHDT, CDR2 YNNKEL (reference sequence). The CDR3 loop reads CASSRSSGGAYNEQFF. The CDR3 DNA reads TGTGCCAGCAGCCGCTCTAGCGGGGGGGCTTACAATGAGCAGTTCTTC.

The chain links TRBV5-5 to TRBJ2-5; 7 nucleotides match TRBD1. CDR3 length: 15 amino acids. Losses at the gene ends were 5 bases for V and 4 bases for J; bases not matched to a gene: 11. Looked up from germline, CDR1 is SGHKS and CDR2 is YYEKEE (reference sequence). The CDR3: CASRKLRGSAETQYF. For the CDR3, the DNA is TGTGCCAGCAGGAAACTCAGGGGGAGTGCAGAGACCCAGTACTTC. Complete variable domain (other parts from reference TRBV5-5 and TRBJ2-5): DAGVTQSPTHLIKTRGQQVTLRCSPISGHKSVSWYQQVLGQGPQFIFQYYEKEERGRGNFPDRFSARQFPNYSSELNVNALLLGDSALYLCASRKLRGSAETQYFGPGTRLLVL.

The sample holds a few counts of this clone. The chain carries TRBV15 and TRBJ1-2; unclear D gene. V was pared by 5 bases and J by 7 bases, with 11 bases between. The CDR3 spans 12 residues. Germline-derived CDR1 and CDR2 are LNHNV and YYDKDF (reference sequence). CDR3 in amino acids: CATSRSMSGYTF. The CDR3, as DNA: TGTGCCACCAGCCGGTCGATGAGTGGCTACACCTTC.